This T cell receptor (beta chain) stems from a study of blood T cell repertoires in COVID-19. Study background: Some COVID-19 samples were acute and others convalescent; all came from the United States, Italy and Spain. From T cells, B-cell-depleted T cells, or PBMCs came the material, which was cDNA or gDNA.

Using immunoSEQ multiplex PCR, the repertoire was profiled, and TCRdb retains in-frame clones only, with some absent. The data hold some 140,000 clones, with around 80% observed a single time. The sample holds one count of this clone. Cohort assignment relied on participant-reported clinical history. Losses at the gene ends were 5 bases for V and 8 bases for J; bases not matched to a gene: 8. Germline V gene sequence: CDR1 SGHDT, CDR2 YYEEEE. The CDR3 runs to 13 residues. Sequences were obtained from PBMCs or T cells enriched from blood (not recorded which). The J gene is TRBJ1-2, the V gene TRBV5-6; 8 bases align to TRBD1. The TCR originated in a man in his forties or fifties with acute COVID-19. The CDR3 DNA reads TGTGCCAGCAGACGGACAGGGTCTGGAGGCTACACCTTC. It translates to CASRRTGSGGYTF.